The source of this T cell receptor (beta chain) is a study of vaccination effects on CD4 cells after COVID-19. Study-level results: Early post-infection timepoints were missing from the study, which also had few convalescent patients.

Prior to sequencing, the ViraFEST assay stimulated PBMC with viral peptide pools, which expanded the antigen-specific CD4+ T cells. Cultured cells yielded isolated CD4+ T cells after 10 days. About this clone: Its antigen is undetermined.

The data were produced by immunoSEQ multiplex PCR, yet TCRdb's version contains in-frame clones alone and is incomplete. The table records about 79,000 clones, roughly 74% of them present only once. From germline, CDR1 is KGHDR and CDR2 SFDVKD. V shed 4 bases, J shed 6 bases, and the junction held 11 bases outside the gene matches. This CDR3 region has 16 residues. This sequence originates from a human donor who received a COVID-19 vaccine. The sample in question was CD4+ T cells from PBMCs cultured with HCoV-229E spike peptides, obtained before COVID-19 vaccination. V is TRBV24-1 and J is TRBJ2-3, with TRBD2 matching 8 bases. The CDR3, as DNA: TGTGCCACCAGTGACCCACCGGGGGGGCGAGGGGATACGCAGTATTTT. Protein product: CATSDPPGGRGDTQYF.